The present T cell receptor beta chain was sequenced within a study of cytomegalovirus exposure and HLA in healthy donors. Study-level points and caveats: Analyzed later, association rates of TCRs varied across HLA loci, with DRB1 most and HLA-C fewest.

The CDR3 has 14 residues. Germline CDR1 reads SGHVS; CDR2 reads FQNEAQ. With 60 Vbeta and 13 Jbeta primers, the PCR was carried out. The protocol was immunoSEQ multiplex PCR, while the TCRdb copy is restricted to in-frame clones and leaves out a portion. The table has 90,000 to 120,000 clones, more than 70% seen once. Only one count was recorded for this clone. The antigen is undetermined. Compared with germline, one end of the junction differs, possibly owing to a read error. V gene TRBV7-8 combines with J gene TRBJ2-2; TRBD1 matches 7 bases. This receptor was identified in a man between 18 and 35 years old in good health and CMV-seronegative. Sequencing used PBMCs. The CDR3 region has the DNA TGTGCCAGCAGCTCGACAGGGAACGCCGGGGAGCTGTTTTTT. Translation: CASSSTGNAGELFF.